A selection of T cell receptor beta chains follows, all from one sample in a study of blood T cells in healthy people across ages. TCRdb recomputed calls from the 5' RACE reads with MiXCR, one row per CDR3 protein. The data hold about 930,000 distinct CDR3 sequences, with about 27% observed a single time. The sample was also reused in another study, on T cells of mothers and their children.

The specimen was blood. The receptors originated from a woman in her thirties or forties in good health. Each CDR3 is given without its conserved first and last residue.

V	CDR3
TRBV20-1	SALTSGASKTQY
TRBV12-5	ASGWGESYEQY
TRBV12-3/TRBV12-4	ASSLGLAGMRETQY
TRBV12-3/TRBV12-4	ASREQGARYGYT
TRBV27	ASSLLTGGYT
TRBV29-1	SIGDYEQY
TRBV7-2	ASSLDGHPMRGYT
TRBV5-1	ASSLQGQGFGHEQY
TRBV30	AWRPRTGWDTQY
TRBV7-2	ASSLAVKNQPQH
TRBV3-1	ASSWGPSTEAF
TRBV28	ASRRGGGRYEQY
TRBV30	AWSPPGVLNTEAF
TRBV29-1	SVHLSTGTSYEQY
TRBV18	ASSPRIADTEAF
TRBV2	ASTTGRLYQAQH
TRBV28	ASSYDRKQYQETQY
TRBV5-1	ASSFAVASFNEQF
TRBV4-2	ASSQDLRGLGEQY
TRBV6-6	ASSNGRDRGPYGYT
TRBV20-1	SARSPGLAGTLTDTQY
TRBV7-9	ASSLAQGLNTEAF
TRBV9	ASSTLTGLGSPLH
TRBV5-1	ASSLMITSTEAF
TRBV24-1	AASEQYFYEQY
TRBV20-1	SASHGGTGNSPLH
TRBV29-1	SVMNTEAF
TRBV7-6	ASSVSGGTEAF
TRBV7-8	ASSSPGQKNTEAF